This T cell receptor (beta chain) was obtained from a study of regulatory T cells in long-lasting Graves disease. Whole-study results and caveats: Segments TRBV28, TRBJ1-2 and TRBJ2-5 showed preferential usage in persistent disease. Persistent Graves' patients possessed reduced TCR diversity relative to recently diagnosed ones.

Between the trimmed V and J ends, which lost 7 bases and 3 bases, there was a span of 13 bases. In germline, CDR1 is MNHEY, CDR2 SMNVEV (reference sequence). The CDR3 has 14 residues. Specified time point: newly diagnosed GD, antithyroid drugs for less than 3 months. PBMCs provided the RNA from which the TCR library was made. TCR beta libraries were built with iRepertoire HTBI primers and Arm-PCR of CDR3 regions. Each CDR3 protein is one row after TCRdb ran MiXCR on the multiplex PCR reads. The sample yields roughly 500,000 distinct CDR3 sequences, around 13% seen once. This clonotype was recorded a few times. Its cognate antigen is unknown. The sample was also linked to a second study, of T cells in Graves' hyperthyroidism and ophthalmopathy.

Sequenced material: peripheral blood mononuclear cells (PBMCs), taken at new diagnosis, from a patient treated with antithyroid drugs. This chain uses TRBV27 with TRBJ2-4; D gene ambiguous. This receptor was obtained from a woman aged 45-65 years with Graves disease. The CDR3 region has the DNA TGTGCCAGCACCCACATACTGGGCAAAAACATTCAGTACTTC. Translated: CASTHILGKNIQYF.